This T cell receptor beta chain emerged from a study of T cells in Graves' hyperthyroidism and ophthalmopathy. CDR3 size: 12 residues. The V gene's germline CDR1 is MNHEY and CDR2 SMNVEV (reference sequence). Trimming left V 3 bases short and J 8 bases short, with 5 bases between. Using RNA transcripts as the source, TCR beta CDR3 regions were amplified. HTBI primers were used for first-round RT-PCR of the TCR CDR3. TCRdb reprocessed the multiplex PCR reads with MiXCR, giving one entry per CDR3 protein. The table has about 350,000 distinct CDR3 sequences, about a sixth seen once. Ten or more counts support this clonotype. Together with thyroid ultrasound, orbital computed tomography, serum thyroxine and TRAb, clinical symptoms were used for diagnoses.

Sequencing used blood. The chain links TRBV27 to TRBJ1-6, with D unresolved. This TCR was recovered from a woman in her thirties or forties with Graves' ophthalmopathy. The DNA of the CDR3 is TGTGCCAGCAGTTTTGGGTATTCACCCCTCCACTTT. Encoded protein: CASSFGYSPLHF.